The clone carrying this T cell receptor (beta chain) was seen at least ten times. Its antigen is currently unknown. Amplification of TCR alpha and beta CDR3 regions from RNA used iRepertoire nested multiplex PCR. TCRdb processed the multiplex PCR reads anew with MiXCR; each CDR3 protein has one entry. In the table there are approximately 89,000 distinct CDR3 sequences, about a quarter of which are singletons. This entry comes from a study of glioma-infiltrating T cells. Study outcomes and limitations: Very few CDR3 sequences were shared between tissue and blood. Tissue-blood divergence was below expectation in non-neoplastic patients, above in gliomas.

The CDR3 length is 16 residues. V was cut by 0 bases and J by 4 bases, with 15 bases left in between. Germline V gives CDR1 LGHNA, CDR2 YNFKEQ. This clonotype originated in a human donor with low-grade glioma or glioblastoma, undergoing nonglioma brain surgery, or in good health (not recorded which). What was sequenced was glioma tissue, nonneoplastic brain tissue, or PBMCs (not recorded which). J is TRBJ1-2 and V is TRBV4-2; unclear D gene. CDR3 nucleotides: TGTGCCAGCAGCCAAGAGATAACAGAGTATAGCTATGGCTACACCTTC. Encoded protein: CASSQEITEYSYGYTF.